What follows are 20 T cell receptor beta chains derived from one specimen sequenced in a study of blood T cell repertoires in COVID-19. The repertoire was sequenced with immunoSEQ multiplex PCR; TCRdb's copy has only in-frame clones and lacks some. The table includes roughly 120,000 clones, around nine tenths detected once. Sequencing used peripheral blood. Every receptor here comes from a woman between 45 and 65 years old with acute or convalescent COVID-19.

The chain is built from TRBV12-5 and TRBJ1-1, with a tentative D call TRBD1 (6 bases). The CDR3 spans 15 residues. The V end lost 6 bases, the J end lost 4 bases, and 18 bases lay between the germline ends. The V gene's germline CDR1 is LGHNT and CDR2 FRNRAP. CDR3 protein: CASGQNQGISTEAFF. DNA of the CDR3: TGTGCTAGTGGCCAGAACCAGGGGATTAGCACTGAAGCTTTCTTT.

This chain links TRBV7-2 with TRBJ1-3, with D maybe TRBD1 (6 bases). Germline lookup yields CDR1 SGHTA and CDR2 FQGNSA. The CDR3 runs to 16 residues. V was shortened by 5 bases and J by 2 bases, with 16 bases between the two germline ends. The DNA of the CDR3 is TGTGCCAGCAGCCCAATTCGAGGGGGGGCTGGAAACACCATATATTTT. It encodes CASSPIRGGAGNTIYF.

The chain combines TRBV3-1 (or the pseudogene TRBV3-2) with TRBJ1-2; D remains unclear. The germline V gene encodes CDR1 LGHDT and CDR2 YNNKEL (reference sequence). The ends were cut back, 6 bases at V and 2 bases at J, with 13 bases in the middle. This CDR3 comprises 14 residues. CDR3 bases: TGTGCCAGCAGTCCTTCGGAGACCAACTATGGCTACACCTTC. Translation: CASSPSETNYGYTF.

This chain joins TRBV2 and TRBJ2-2, with 10 bases that match TRBD2. J gave up 4 bases and V 5 bases, and 4 bases lay outside the gene matches. This CDR3 has 15 amino acids. Germline CDR1 and CDR2: SNHLY and FYNNEI. CDR3 nucleotide sequence: TGTGCCAGCAGTTTAGCGGGGGGTCCCACCGGGGAGCTGTTTTTT. Translating it yields CASSLAGGPTGELFF.

V is TRBV11-3 and J is TRBJ2-5; D is possibly TRBD2 (5 bases). The CDR3 totals 16 residues. Germline-derived CDR1 and CDR2 are SGHNT and YENEEA. Trimming removed 5 bases from V and 4 bases from J, with 20 bases in between. CDR3 sequence (DNA): TGTGCCAGCAGCCCGCCGGGAATGGGGAGAGGAGAGACCCAGTACTTC. Amino acids: CASSPPGMGRGETQYF.

This rearrangement joins TRBV7-3 to TRBJ1-1; D might be TRBD1 (6 bases). The CDR3 spans 13 residues. V lost 5 bases to trimming and J lost 8 bases, with 15 bases between them. From germline, CDR1 is SGHTA and CDR2 FQGTGA. CDR3 loop: CASSTTHRAEAFF. As DNA, the CDR3 is TGTGCCAGCAGCACAACTCACAGGGCAGAAGCTTTCTTT.

This rearrangement joins TRBV6-5 to TRBJ1-2; 10 bases are a match to TRBD1. Germline V gene lookup returns CDR1 MNHEY and CDR2 SVGAGI. With V trimmed by 0 bases and J by 3 bases, 4 bases remained unmatched. This CDR3 region has 16 residues. The CDR3 region has the DNA TGTGCCAGCAGTTACTCCGGGACAGGGGAACACTATGGCTACACCTTC. Protein product: CASSYSGTGEHYGYTF.

V usage is TRBV11-2 and J usage is TRBJ2-3; TRBD2 might be the D (5 bases). The CDR3 loop spans 15 amino acids. The V and J ends lost 3 bases and 8 bases respectively, with 18 bases between them. Germline assignment: CDR1 SGHAT and CDR2 FQNNGV. The CDR3 coding sequence is TGTGCCAGCAGCTTTTCGCCGCAGGACTCGGGTACGCAGTATTTT. Protein sequence: CASSFSPQDSGTQYF.

The chain carries TRBV3-1 (or the pseudogene TRBV3-2) and TRBJ2-7; 7 bases fit TRBD2. V shed 1 base and J 5 bases; nucleotides not matched to a gene: 8. Germline V lookup: CDR1 LGHDT, CDR2 YNNKEL (reference sequence). The CDR3 extends over 15 amino acids. The CDR3 DNA reads TGTGCCAGCAGCCAAGGGGGGGGTGGATACCACGAGCAGTACTTC. This gives the protein CASSQGGGGYHEQYF.

This chain uses TRBV7-2 with TRBJ1-5, with TRBD1 as a possible D gene (5 bases). Germline CDR1 and CDR2: SGHTA and FQGNSA. There are 15 residues in the CDR3. V was pared by 1 base and J by 2 bases, with 9 bases between. The CDR3 DNA is TGTGCCAGCAGCTTAGACAGGTCCGGCAATCAGCCCCAGCATTTT. As protein: CASSLDRSGNQPQHF.

The chain has TRBV30 and TRBJ1-2; the match to TRBD1 covers 7 bases. The trim removed 0 bases at V and 3 bases at J, leaving 7 bases unmatched. The CDR3 extends over 15 amino acids. CDR1 and CDR2 from the germline V gene are GTSNPN and SVGIG (reference sequence). CDR3 residues: CAWSVLDRAYYGYTF. The CDR3 coding sequence is TGTGCCTGGAGTGTACTTGACAGGGCTTACTATGGCTACACCTTC.

This clone has more than one count but fewer than ten. This chain uses TRBV27 with TRBJ1-2, with 8 positions matching TRBD1. The CDR3 is 16 amino acids. The trim removed 3 bases at V and 7 bases at J, leaving 13 bases unmatched. Looked up from germline, CDR1 is MNHEY and CDR2 is SMNVEV (reference sequence). The CDR3 protein is CASSFSARQGASGYTF. The CDR3 nucleotides are TGTGCCAGCAGTTTCTCCGCGAGGCAGGGGGCTTCTGGCTACACCTTC.

The genes are TRBV27 and TRBJ2-1; possible D gene TRBD2, 5 bases. Looked up from germline, CDR1 is MNHEY and CDR2 is SMNVEV (reference sequence). V lost 5 bases and J lost 1, with 12 bases in between. The CDR3 length is 15 residues. The chain's CDR3 is CASSQSGDSYNEQFF. The CDR3 DNA sequence: TGTGCCAGCAGTCAATCCGGGGATTCCTACAATGAGCAGTTCTTC.

The rearrangement uses TRBV29-1 and TRBJ1-1, with TRBD1 matching 8 bases. CDR3 length: 16 amino acids. The V and J ends lost 6 bases and 4 bases, in that order; junction bases with no gene match: 16. The V gene's germline CDR1 is SQVTM and CDR2 ANQGSEA. The DNA for the CDR3 is TGCAGCGTGCTCCCGGACAGGGTCAAGGTAACCACTGAAGCTTTCTTT. Protein: CSVLPDRVKVTTEAFF.

This chain links TRBV11-3 with TRBJ2-5, with 7 bases that match TRBD2. The CDR3 is made up of 15 amino acids. The V gene end was trimmed by 2 bases and the J gene end by 2 bases; junction bases not matched to a gene: 5. Per germline, CDR1 SGHNT and CDR2 YENEEA. The CDR3 here is CASSLFGGVQETQYF. The CDR3 nucleotides read TGTGCCAGCAGCTTATTTGGGGGGGTGCAAGAGACCCAGTACTTC.

J is TRBJ2-1 and V is TRBV11-1; the D is unclear. V was clipped by 4 bases and J by 6 bases, with 13 bases between them. Germline lookup yields CDR1 SGHAT and CDR2 FQDESV (reference sequence). The CDR3 covers 14 residues. The CDR3 region is CASSSIKASNEQFF. In nucleotides, the CDR3 is TGTGCCAGCAGCTCCATTAAAGCGAGCAATGAGCAGTTCTTC.

The V gene is TRBV11-3, the J gene TRBJ2-1; D is perhaps TRBD2 (6 bases). V lost 1 base and J lost 6, with 16 bases in between. The CDR3 runs 16 residues. Looked up from germline, CDR1 is SGHNT and CDR2 is YENEEA. CDR3 amino acids: CASSLGSALSGNEQFF. The CDR3 DNA follows: TGTGCCAGCAGCTTAGGGTCGGCTCTTAGCGGCAATGAGCAGTTCTTC.

This clone came up once. The V gene is TRBV19, the J gene TRBJ2-5, with D possibly being TRBD1 (6 bases). This CDR3 is built from 15 residues. Germline V gene sequence: CDR1 LNHDA, CDR2 SQIVND (reference sequence). Trimming shortened V by 6 bases and J by 5 bases, and 19 bases separated the two germline ends. The CDR3 loop is CASRTSGVHVETQYF. In nucleotides, the CDR3 is TGTGCCAGTAGAACCTCAGGGGTGCACGTGGAGACCCAGTACTTC.

The chain has TRBV24-1 and TRBJ2-2; tentatively, D is TRBD1 (5 bases). Between the trimmed V and J ends, which lost 0 bases and 2 bases, there was a span of 9 bases. There are 16 residues in the CDR3. The V gene's germline CDR1 is KGHDR and CDR2 SFDVKD. The DNA for the CDR3 is TGTGCCACCAGTGATTTGCAGACAGTTAACACCGGGGAGCTGTTTTTT. Its protein is CATSDLQTVNTGELFF.

The count of this clone is one. This chain uses TRBV19 with TRBJ1-6; D is perhaps TRBD1 (6 bases). Germline V gene data show CDR1 as LNHDA and CDR2 as SQIVND (reference sequence). With 2 bases removed from V and 10 bases from J, the gap between germline ends came to 15 bases. This CDR3 contains 15 residues. CDR3: CASSINRQEESPLHF. DNA of the CDR3: TGTGCCAGTAGTATAAATCGACAGGAGGAATCACCCCTCCACTTT.